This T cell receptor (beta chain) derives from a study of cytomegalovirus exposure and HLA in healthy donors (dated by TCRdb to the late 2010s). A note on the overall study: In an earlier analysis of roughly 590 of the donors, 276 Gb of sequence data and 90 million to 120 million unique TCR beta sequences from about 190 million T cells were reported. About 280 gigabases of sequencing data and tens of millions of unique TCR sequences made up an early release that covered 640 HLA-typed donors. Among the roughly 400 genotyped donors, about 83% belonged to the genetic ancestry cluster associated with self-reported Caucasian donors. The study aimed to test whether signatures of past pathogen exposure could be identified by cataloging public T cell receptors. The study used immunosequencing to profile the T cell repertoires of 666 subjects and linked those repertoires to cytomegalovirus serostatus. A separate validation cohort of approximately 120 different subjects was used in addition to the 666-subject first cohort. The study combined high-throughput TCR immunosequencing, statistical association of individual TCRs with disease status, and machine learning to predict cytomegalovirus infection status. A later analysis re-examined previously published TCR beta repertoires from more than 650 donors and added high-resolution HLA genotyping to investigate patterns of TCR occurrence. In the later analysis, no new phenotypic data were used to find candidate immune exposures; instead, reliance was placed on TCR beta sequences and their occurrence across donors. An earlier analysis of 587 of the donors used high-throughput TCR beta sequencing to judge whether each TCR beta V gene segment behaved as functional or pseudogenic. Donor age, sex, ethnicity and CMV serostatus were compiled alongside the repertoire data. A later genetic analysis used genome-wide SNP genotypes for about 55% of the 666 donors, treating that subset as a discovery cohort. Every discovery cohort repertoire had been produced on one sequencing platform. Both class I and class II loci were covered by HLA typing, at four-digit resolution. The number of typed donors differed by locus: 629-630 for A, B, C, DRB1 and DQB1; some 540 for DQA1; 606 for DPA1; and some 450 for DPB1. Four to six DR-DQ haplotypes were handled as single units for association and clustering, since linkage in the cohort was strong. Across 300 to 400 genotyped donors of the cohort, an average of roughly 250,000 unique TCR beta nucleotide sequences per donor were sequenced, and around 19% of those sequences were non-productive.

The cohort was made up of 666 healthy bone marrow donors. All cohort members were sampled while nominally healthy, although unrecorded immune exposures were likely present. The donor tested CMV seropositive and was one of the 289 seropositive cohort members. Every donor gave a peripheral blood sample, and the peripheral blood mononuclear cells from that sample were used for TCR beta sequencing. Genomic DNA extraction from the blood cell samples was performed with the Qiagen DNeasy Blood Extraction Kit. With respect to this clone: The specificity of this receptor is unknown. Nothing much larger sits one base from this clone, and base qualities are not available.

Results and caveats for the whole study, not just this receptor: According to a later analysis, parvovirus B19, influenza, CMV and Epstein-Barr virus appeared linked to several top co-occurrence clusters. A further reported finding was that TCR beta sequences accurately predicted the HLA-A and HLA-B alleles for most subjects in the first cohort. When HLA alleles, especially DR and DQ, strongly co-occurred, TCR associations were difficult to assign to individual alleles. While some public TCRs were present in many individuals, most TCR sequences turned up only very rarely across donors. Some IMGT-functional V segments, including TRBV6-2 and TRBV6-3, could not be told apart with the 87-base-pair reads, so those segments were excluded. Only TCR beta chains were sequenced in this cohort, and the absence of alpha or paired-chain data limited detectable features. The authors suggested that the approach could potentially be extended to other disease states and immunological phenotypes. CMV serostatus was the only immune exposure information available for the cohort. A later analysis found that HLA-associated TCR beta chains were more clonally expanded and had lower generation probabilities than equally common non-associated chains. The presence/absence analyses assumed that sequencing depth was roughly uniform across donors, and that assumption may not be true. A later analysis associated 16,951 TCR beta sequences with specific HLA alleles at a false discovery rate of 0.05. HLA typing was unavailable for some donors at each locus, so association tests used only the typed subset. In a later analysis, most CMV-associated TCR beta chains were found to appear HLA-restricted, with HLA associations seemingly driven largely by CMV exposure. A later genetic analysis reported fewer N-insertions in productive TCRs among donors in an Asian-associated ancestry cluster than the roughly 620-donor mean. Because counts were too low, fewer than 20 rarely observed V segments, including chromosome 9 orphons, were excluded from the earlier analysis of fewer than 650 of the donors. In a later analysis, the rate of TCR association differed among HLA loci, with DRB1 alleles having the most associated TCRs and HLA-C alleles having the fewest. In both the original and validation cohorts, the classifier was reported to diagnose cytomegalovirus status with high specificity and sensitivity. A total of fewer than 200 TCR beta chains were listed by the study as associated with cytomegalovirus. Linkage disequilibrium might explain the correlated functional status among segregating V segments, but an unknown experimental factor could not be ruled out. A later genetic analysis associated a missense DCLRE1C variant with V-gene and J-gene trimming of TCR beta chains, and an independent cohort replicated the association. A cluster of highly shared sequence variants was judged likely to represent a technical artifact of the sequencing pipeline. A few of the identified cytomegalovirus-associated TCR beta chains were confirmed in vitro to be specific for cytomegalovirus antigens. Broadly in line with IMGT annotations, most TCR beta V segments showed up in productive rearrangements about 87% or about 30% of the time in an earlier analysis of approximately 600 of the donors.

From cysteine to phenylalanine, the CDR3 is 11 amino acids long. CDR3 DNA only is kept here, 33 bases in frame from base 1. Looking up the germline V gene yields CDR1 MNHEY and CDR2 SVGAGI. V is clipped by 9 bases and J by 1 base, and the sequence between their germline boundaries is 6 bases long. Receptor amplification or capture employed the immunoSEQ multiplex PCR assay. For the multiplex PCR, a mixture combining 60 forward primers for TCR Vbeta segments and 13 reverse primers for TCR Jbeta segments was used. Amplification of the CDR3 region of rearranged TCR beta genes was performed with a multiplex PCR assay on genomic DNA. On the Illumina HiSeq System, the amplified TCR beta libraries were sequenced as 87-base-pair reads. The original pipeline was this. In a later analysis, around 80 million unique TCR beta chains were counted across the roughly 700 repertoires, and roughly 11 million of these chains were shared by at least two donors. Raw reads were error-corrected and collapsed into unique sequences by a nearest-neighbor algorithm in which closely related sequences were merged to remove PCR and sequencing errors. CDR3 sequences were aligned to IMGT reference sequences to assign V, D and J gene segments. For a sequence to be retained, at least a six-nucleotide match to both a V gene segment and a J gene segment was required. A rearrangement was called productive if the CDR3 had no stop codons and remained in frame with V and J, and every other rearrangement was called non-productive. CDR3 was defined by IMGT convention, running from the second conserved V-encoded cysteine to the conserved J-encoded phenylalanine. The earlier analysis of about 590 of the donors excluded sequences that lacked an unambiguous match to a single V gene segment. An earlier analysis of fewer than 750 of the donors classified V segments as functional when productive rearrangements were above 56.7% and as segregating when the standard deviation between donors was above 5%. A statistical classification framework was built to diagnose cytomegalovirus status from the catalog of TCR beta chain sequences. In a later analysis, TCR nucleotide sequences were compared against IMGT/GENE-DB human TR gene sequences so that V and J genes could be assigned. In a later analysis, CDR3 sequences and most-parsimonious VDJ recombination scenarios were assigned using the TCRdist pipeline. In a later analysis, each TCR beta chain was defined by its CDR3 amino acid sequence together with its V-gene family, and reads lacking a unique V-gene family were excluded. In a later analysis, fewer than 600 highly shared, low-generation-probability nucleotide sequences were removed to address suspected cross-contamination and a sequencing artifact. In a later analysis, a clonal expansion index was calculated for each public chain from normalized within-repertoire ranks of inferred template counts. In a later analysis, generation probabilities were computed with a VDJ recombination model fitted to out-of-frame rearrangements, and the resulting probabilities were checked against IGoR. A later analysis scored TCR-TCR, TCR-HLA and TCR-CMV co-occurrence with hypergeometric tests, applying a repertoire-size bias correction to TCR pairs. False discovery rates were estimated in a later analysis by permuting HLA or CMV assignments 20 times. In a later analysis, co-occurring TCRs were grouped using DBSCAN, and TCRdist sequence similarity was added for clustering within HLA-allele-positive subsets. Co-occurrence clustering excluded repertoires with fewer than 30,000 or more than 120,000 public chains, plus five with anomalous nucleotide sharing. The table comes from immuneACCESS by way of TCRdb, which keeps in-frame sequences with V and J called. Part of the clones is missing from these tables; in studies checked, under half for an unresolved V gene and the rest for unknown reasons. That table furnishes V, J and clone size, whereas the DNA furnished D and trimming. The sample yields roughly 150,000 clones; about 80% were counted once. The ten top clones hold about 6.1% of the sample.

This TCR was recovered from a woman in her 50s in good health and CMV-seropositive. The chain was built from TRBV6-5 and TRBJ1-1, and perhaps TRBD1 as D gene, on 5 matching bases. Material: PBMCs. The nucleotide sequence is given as TGTGCCAGTACAGGGAACACTGAAGCTTTCTTT. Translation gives CASTGNTEAFF.